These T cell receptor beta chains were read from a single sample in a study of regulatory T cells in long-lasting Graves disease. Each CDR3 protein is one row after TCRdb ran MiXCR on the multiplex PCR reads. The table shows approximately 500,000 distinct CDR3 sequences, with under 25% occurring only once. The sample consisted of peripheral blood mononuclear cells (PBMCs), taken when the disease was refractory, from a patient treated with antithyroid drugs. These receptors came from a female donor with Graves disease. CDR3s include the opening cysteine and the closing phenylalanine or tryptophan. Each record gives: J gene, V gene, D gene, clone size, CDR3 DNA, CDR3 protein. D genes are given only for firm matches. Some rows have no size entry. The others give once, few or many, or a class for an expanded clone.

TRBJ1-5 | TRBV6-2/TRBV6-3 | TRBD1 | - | TGTGCCAGCAGTTACAACCAGGGGGAAAGCTATAGCAATCAGCCCCAGCATTTT | CASSYNQGESYSNQPQHF
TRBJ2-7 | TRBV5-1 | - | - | TGCGCCAGCAGCTTGGGATCGTGGGACCCCTACGAGCAGTACTTC | CASSLGSWDPYEQYF
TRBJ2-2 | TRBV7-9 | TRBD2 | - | TGTGCCAGCAGCGCCCTAACTAGCGGGCTAAACACCGGGGAGCTGTTTTTT | CASSALTSGLNTGELFF
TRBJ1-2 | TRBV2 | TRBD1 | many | TGTGCCAGCAGTGCGGACAGGCCTAACTATGGCTACACCTTC | CASSADRPNYGYTF
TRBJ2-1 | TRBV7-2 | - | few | TGTGCCAGCAGCTTAAACCGGGAAGAGCAGTTCTTC | CASSLNREEQFF
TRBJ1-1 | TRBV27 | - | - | TGTGCCAGCAGTTTTCGACATAAGGACACTGAAGCTTTCTTT | CASSFRHKDTEAFF
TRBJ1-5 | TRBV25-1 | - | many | TGTGCCAGCAGTGGAGGGCGCGACAATCAGCCCCAGCATTTT | CASSGGRDNQPQHF
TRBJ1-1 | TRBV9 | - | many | TGTGCCAGCAGCGCGGGGAACACTGAAGCTTTCTTT | CASSAGNTEAFF
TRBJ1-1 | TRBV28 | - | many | TGTGCCAGCAGTCCGCCTGGTAGGACAGAGGCGGACACTGAAGCTTTCTTT | CASSPPGRTEADTEAFF
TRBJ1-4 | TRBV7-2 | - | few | TGTGCCAGCAGCTTAAGTCGGGGGGGTGAAAAACTGTTTTTT | CASSLSRGGEKLFF
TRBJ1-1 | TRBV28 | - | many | TGTGCCAGCAGTTTAACAGAAAAGAACACTGAAGCTTTCTTT | CASSLTEKNTEAFF
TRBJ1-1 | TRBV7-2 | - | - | TGTGCCAGCAGCGAGGACAGTTCGAGGGCTGAATCTTTCTTT | CASSEDSSRAESFF
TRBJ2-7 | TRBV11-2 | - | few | TGTGCCAGCAGCTTAGGGACAACGGGGGCCTACGAGCAGTACTTC | CASSLGTTGAYEQYF
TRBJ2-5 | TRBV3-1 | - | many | TGTGCCAGCAGCCAAGACGGCATCGCGGAGACCCAGTACTTC | CASSQDGIAETQYF